The T cell receptor beta chain described here comes from a study of T-cell reconstitution after alpha-beta-depleted transplantation in children. Preparation of the TCRbeta library used unique molecular identifiers. Using its own MiXCR run on the PCR reads, TCRdb lists one record per CDR3 protein. The table includes some 530,000 distinct CDR3 sequences, approximately 12% detected once. Source: PBMCs from the stem cell graft donor, taken from the stem cell graft. The clonotype comes from a human donor who donated a stem cell graft to a child with combined immunodeficiency.

The CDR3 here is CASSSVYETSGNIGYNEQFF. CDR3 DNA sequence: TGTGCCAGCAGTTCTGTTTATGAGACTAGCGGGAATATAGGCTACAATGAGCAGTTCTTC. The chain combines TRBV12-3 or TRBV12-4 with TRBJ2-1; 11 positions agree with TRBD2. The CDR3 is 20 amino acids. With V trimmed by 4 bases and J by 3 bases, 17 bases remained unmatched.